This record looks at one T cell receptor beta chain sequence and its context. Its antigen is not known. Profiling relied on immunoSEQ multiplex PCR, and the TCRdb table lists in-frame clones only, not all of them. The data hold tens of thousands of clones, with 90% to 95% observed a single time. This sample was taken from a study of T cells in tuberculosis. The wider study: PBMC were archived before or within 7 days of starting treatment. Notes on the study in general: GEM motif frequencies gave less than 75% accuracy; the GMM repertoire gave about 87%.

From germline, CDR1 is SGHTA and CDR2 FQGNSA. V trimming: 4 bases; J trimming: 8 bases; junction bases outside the gene matches: 16. The CDR3 totals 16 residues. Sample time point: new active TB diagnosis, blood taken before or within 7 days of starting treatment. On average roughly 90,000 T cells per donor were immunosequenced. The TCR originated in an adult with tuberculosis. The chain links TRBV7-2 to TRBJ2-5, with TRBD1 matching 7 bases. The input for sequencing was PBMCs, taken at tuberculosis diagnosis. CDR3: CASSSWREQGPPTQYF. The CDR3 coding sequence is TGTGCCAGCAGCTCCTGGAGAGAACAGGGGCCGCCCACCCAGTACTTC.